These T cell receptor beta chains were read from a single sample in a study of cytotoxic CD8 clonotypes in ibrutinib-treated CLL. Some clones are missing from TCRdb's copy, which holds only in-frame ones; the method was immunoSEQ multiplex PCR. The data contain approximately 340,000 clones, 67% of them singletons. Sequencing was performed on PBMCs, taken after 36 months of ibrutinib treatment. The receptors were sampled from a human donor with chronic lymphocytic leukemia. Both conserved end residues are part of each CDR3. Each record gives: D gene, clone size, J gene, V gene, CDR3 protein, CDR3 DNA. D genes are given only for firm matches. Clone size is not always given. Where it is, it says once, few, many or a class for expanded clones.

-	few	TRBJ1-5	TRBV2	CASSEPGMVGNQPQHF	TGTGCCAGCAGTGAACCGGGTATGGTAGGCAATCAGCCCCAGCATTTT
-	-	TRBJ1-4	TRBV5-1	CASSFQGPDIRLAFNEKLFF	TGCGCCAGCAGCTTTCAGGGGCCGGACATTCGATTAGCATTTAATGAAAAACTGTTTTTT
-	-	TRBJ1-1	TRBV9	CASSVVLGGAEAFF	TGTGCCAGCAGCGTAGTTCTTGGAGGCGCTGAAGCTTTCTTT
-	-	TRBJ2-7	TRBV4-2	CASSQSDSEYEQYF	TGTGCCAGCAGCCAAAGCGACAGCGAATACGAGCAGTACTTC
-	-	TRBJ2-3	TRBV7-9	CASSHRAYSTDTQYF	TGTGCCAGCAGCCACAGGGCCTACTCCACAGATACGCAGTATTTT
TRBD2	-	TRBJ2-5	TRBV19	CASSIRRILAGQETQYF	TGTGCCAGTAGTATACGGCGGATCTTAGCGGGGCAAGAGACCCAGTACTTC
-	-	TRBJ2-3	TRBV19	CASSIVDRDTQYF	TGTGCCAGTAGTATAGTCGACAGGGATACGCAGTATTTT
-	few	TRBJ1-5	TRBV6-6	CASRVQQGQPQHF	TGTGCCAGCAGGGTGCAGCAAGGTCAGCCCCAGCATTTT
-	-	TRBJ2-7	TRBV27	CASSLSRSYEQYF	TGTGCCAGCAGTCTATCAAGGTCCTACGAGCAGTACTTC
-	-	TRBJ2-5	TRBV7-2	CASSLVTGPFQETQYF	TGTGCCAGCAGCTTAGTAACAGGACCTTTCCAAGAGACCCAGTACTTC
-	-	TRBJ2-7	TRBV6-5	CASSIGWGGEQYF	TGTGCCAGCAGTATAGGTTGGGGTGGGGAGCAGTACTTC
-	-	TRBJ1-4	TRBV29-1	CSVVRRATNEKLFF	TGCAGCGTCGTTCGGCGGGCGACTAATGAAAAACTGTTTTTT
-	-	TRBJ1-3	TRBV7-6	CASSLGGKGSGNTIYF	TGTGCCAGCAGCTTAGGGGGGAAAGGCTCTGGAAACACCATATATTTT
TRBD1	few	TRBJ1-1	TRBV2	CASEDRGQGTEAFF	TGTGCCAGCGAGGACAGGGGGCAAGGAACTGAAGCTTTCTTT
TRBD2	-	TRBJ2-7	TRBV15	CATRPILAGGGYEQYF	TGTGCCACCAGGCCGATACTAGCGGGGGGCGGATACGAGCAGTACTTC
-	-	TRBJ2-7	TRBV2	CASSGTESSYEQYF	TGTGCCAGCAGCGGGACGGAAAGCTCCTACGAGCAGTACTTC
TRBD1	-	TRBJ2-6	TRBV4-1	CASSRVDRGSSGANVLTF	TGCGCCAGCAGCCGCGTTGACAGGGGCTCCTCTGGGGCCAACGTCCTGACTTTC
TRBD1	few	TRBJ2-5	TRBV11-2	CASSGGQGIETQYF	TGTGCCAGCAGCGGGGGACAGGGAATAGAGACCCAGTACTTC
TRBD1	once	TRBJ1-1	TRBV6-5	CASISTGPNTEAFF	TGTGCCAGTATTTCGACAGGGCCGAACACTGAAGCTTTCTTT
-	few	TRBJ1-3	TRBV7-9	CASSPLGEIYSGNTIYF	TGTGCCAGCAGCCCGTTAGGAGAGATATACTCTGGAAACACCATATATTTT
TRBD1	-	TRBJ2-7	TRBV19	CASSPAGTGAHEQYF	TGTGCCAGTAGCCCTGCGGGGACAGGGGCCCACGAGCAGTACTTC
-	few	TRBJ2-7	TRBV6-5	CASSYLYEQYF	TGTGCCAGCAGTTACCTCTACGAGCAGTACTTC
TRBD1	once	TRBJ2-7	TRBV10-3	CAISDSSGTDSYEQYF	TGTGCCATCAGTGACTCATCCGGGACAGACTCCTACGAGCAGTACTTC
-	-	TRBJ1-1	TRBV6-1	CASSLGPNTEAFF	TGTGCCAGCAGCCTCGGACCGAACACTGAAGCTTTCTTT
-	-	TRBJ1-5	TRBV14	CASSQATGWANQPQHF	TGTGCCAGCAGCCAGGCGACAGGATGGGCAAATCAGCCCCAGCATTTT
-	-	TRBJ2-6	TRBV27	CASSFFPSGSLGANVLTF	TGTGCCAGCAGTTTTTTTCCGTCGGGCTCACTTGGGGCCAACGTCCTGACTTTC
-	-	TRBJ2-2	TRBV18	CASSPQGPAGELFF	TGTGCCAGCTCACCCCAGGGTCCCGCCGGGGAGCTGTTTTTT
-	-	TRBJ2-7	TRBV10-3	CAISERYEQYF	TGTGCCATCAGTGAGCGGTACGAGCAGTACTTC
-	-	TRBJ2-3	TRBV7-8	CASGQGSSDTQYF	TGTGCCAGCGGCCAGGGGAGCTCAGATACGCAGTATTTT
-	few	TRBJ2-7	TRBV5-6	CASSLTPYEQYF	TGTGCCAGCAGCTTGACACCCTACGAGCAGTACTTC
TRBD1	-	TRBJ2-7	TRBV19	CASLQGVNEQYF	TGTGCCAGTCTACAGGGGGTTAACGAGCAGTACTTC
TRBD1	-	TRBJ2-7	TRBV2	CASSEFRTGSYEQYF	TGTGCCAGCAGTGAATTTAGGACAGGGTCCTACGAGCAGTACTTC
TRBD2	few	TRBJ2-6	TRBV7-3	CASSLRASGSSGANVLTF	TGTGCCAGCAGCTTAAGGGCTAGCGGGAGTTCTGGGGCCAACGTCCTGACTTTC
-	-	TRBJ2-7	TRBV27	CASSFRTRGRIYEQYF	TGTGCCAGCAGTTTCCGAACCCGGGGCCGTATCTACGAGCAGTACTTC
-	-	TRBJ2-7	TRBV5-1	CASSTTRNYEQYF	TGCGCCAGCAGCACGACTAGGAACTACGAGCAGTACTTC
-	-	TRBJ2-2	TRBV9	CASSVEWTGELFF	TGTGCCAGCAGCGTAGAATGGACCGGGGAGCTGTTTTTT
TRBD2	-	TRBJ2-1	TRBV19	CASSPLAGLYNEQFF	TGTGCCAGTAGCCCTCTAGCGGGGCTTTACAATGAGCAGTTCTTC
-	once	TRBJ2-2	TRBV18	CASSPLDSSGELFF	TGTGCCAGCTCACCACTGGACAGTTCCGGGGAGCTGTTTTTT
-	-	TRBJ1-2	TRBV9	CASSADSGKGYTF	TGTGCCAGCAGCGCCGATTCAGGGAAAGGCTACACCTTC
-	-	TRBJ1-1	TRBV20-1	CRANTEAFF	TGCAGGGCGAACACTGAAGCTTTCTTT
TRBD1	-	TRBJ2-5	TRBV19	CASSPDRGVLTQYF	TGTGCCAGTAGTCCGGACAGGGGGGTATTGACCCAGTACTTC
TRBD2	-	TRBJ2-7	TRBV10-3	CAISEGTSGLTYEQYF	TGTGCCATCAGTGAGGGGACTAGCGGGTTGACCTACGAGCAGTACTTC
-	-	TRBJ2-4	TRBV28	CASTQVGTKNIQYF	TGTGCCAGCACCCAAGTGGGGACCAAAAACATTCAGTACTTC
-	-	TRBJ2-5	TRBV19	CASSWVTGSQETQYF	TGTGCCAGTAGTTGGGTCACAGGGTCTCAGGAGACCCAGTACTTC
-	few	TRBJ2-7	TRBV10-3	CAISAGTVSYEQYF	TGTGCCATCAGTGCGGGTACCGTCTCCTACGAGCAGTACTTC
TRBD2	-	TRBJ2-5	TRBV7-7	CASSLLGGRQETQYF	TGTGCCAGCAGCTTACTTGGCGGGAGGCAAGAGACCCAGTACTTC
-	-	TRBJ1-2	TRBV5-1	CASGAVGDQGYTF	TGCGCCAGCGGGGCCGTAGGGGATCAAGGCTACACCTTC
-	few	TRBJ1-1	TRBV7-3	CASSLSNTEAFF	TGTGCCAGCAGCTTAAGTAACACTGAAGCTTTCTTT
-	-	TRBJ1-3	TRBV5-1	CASSPSRMGNTIYF	TGCGCCAGCAGCCCTTCGCGGATGGGAAACACCATATATTTT
TRBD1	few	TRBJ2-7	TRBV18	CASSPQGAIYEQYF	TGTGCCAGCTCCCCACAGGGGGCGATCTACGAGCAGTACTTC
-	-	TRBJ2-7	TRBV6-6	CASSYGPDSSYEQYF	TGTGCCAGCAGTTACGGTCCGGACAGTTCCTACGAGCAGTACTTC
TRBD1	-	TRBJ1-2	TRBV4-1	CASSPRSGQGFYGYTF	TGCGCCAGCAGCCCAAGGTCCGGACAGGGGTTCTATGGCTACACCTTC